These T cell receptor beta chains were read from a single sample in a study of shared T cell receptors in the human thymus. Here immunoSEQ multiplex PCR was the method, and the copy in TCRdb shows in-frame clones only, minus some. Of some 660,000 clones in the sample, 80% to 90% are singletons; the top ten hold roughly 0.0086%. The data were also submitted as part of a second study, on human thymus T cells.

Sequenced: thymocytes. Receptors were obtained from a boy under two years old with a congenital heart defect. The CDR3 runs from the conserved cysteine through the conserved F or W. The D gene is left open where the match is weak. The size entry is marked missing in some rows and otherwise reads once, few, many or a size class.

V: TRBV6-5
J: TRBJ2-5
D: TRBD1
size: -
DNA: TGTGCCAGCAGTTACTCGGGACAGGGGGCTCAAGAGACCCAGTACTTC
CDR3: CASSYSGQGAQETQYF

V: TRBV19
J: TRBJ2-2
D: TRBD2
size: -
DNA: TGTGCCAGTAGTATGGCCAGCGGGAGGGCCCGGAACACCGGGGAGCTGTTTTTT
CDR3: CASSMASGRARNTGELFF

V: TRBV27
J: TRBJ2-1
D: TRBD2
size: -
DNA: TGTGCCAGCAGTTTTGGCGGGAGGCCACACAATGAGCAGTTCTTC
CDR3: CASSFGGRPHNEQFF

V: TRBV4-3
J: TRBJ1-5
D: -
size: few
DNA: TGCGCCAGCAGCCAAGTTGCTTTGACAGATAGCAATCAGCCCCAGCATTTT
CDR3: CASSQVALTDSNQPQHF

V: TRBV11-2
J: TRBJ2-1
D: -
size: -
DNA: TGTGCCAGCAGCCCTCGAGCGGGACACGACTACAATGAGCAGTTCTTC
CDR3: CASSPRAGHDYNEQFF

V: TRBV28
J: TRBJ1-5
D: -
size: -
DNA: TGTGCCAGCAGTTTATCAGGGGATAGCAATCAGCCCCAGCATTTT
CDR3: CASSLSGDSNQPQHF

V: TRBV6-6
J: TRBJ1-3
D: TRBD1
size: -
DNA: TGTGCCAGCACCAAAGGACAGGGAGGAAACACCATATATTTT
CDR3: CASTKGQGGNTIYF

V: TRBV19
J: TRBJ1-2
D: -
size: -
DNA: TGTGCCAGTAGTATAGACCCGTCCTTCGGTTCGTCTGGCTACACCTTC
CDR3: CASSIDPSFGSSGYTF

V: TRBV19
J: TRBJ1-3
D: -
size: -
DNA: TGTGCCAGTACAGACAGCGTCGGAAACACCATATATTTT
CDR3: CASTDSVGNTIYF

V: TRBV27
J: TRBJ2-3
D: TRBD2
size: -
DNA: TGTGCCAGCAGTCTCTCGACTAGCGGGAGCACAGATACGCAGTATTTT
CDR3: CASSLSTSGSTDTQYF

V: TRBV9
J: TRBJ1-4
D: -
size: few
DNA: TGTGCCAGCAGCGGGTCGGTAGCAACTAATGAAAAACTGTTTTTT
CDR3: CASSGSVATNEKLFF

V: TRBV6-5
J: TRBJ2-2
D: -
size: -
DNA: TGTGCCAGCAGTGGAGGCGGAGGGAACACCGGGGAGCTGTTTTTT
CDR3: CASSGGGGNTGELFF

V: TRBV4-1
J: TRBJ2-7
D: TRBD2
size: -
DNA: TGCGCCAGCAGCCAAGGAGCGGGAGCCCCCTACGAGCAGTACTTC
CDR3: CASSQGAGAPYEQYF

V: TRBV6-4
J: TRBJ1-1
D: -
size: -
DNA: TGTGCCAGCAGCGAGGATCAGGGGTCCACTGAAGCTTTCTTT
CDR3: CASSEDQGSTEAFF

V: TRBV5-1
J: TRBJ2-7
D: -
size: few
DNA: TGCGCCAGCAGCTTGGCCAGGCCATCCGGCCCCTACGAGCAGTACTTC
CDR3: CASSLARPSGPYEQYF

V: TRBV12-5
J: TRBJ2-5
D: TRBD2
size: -
DNA: TGTGCTAGTGGTAAGTCGGGACTAGCGGACCAAGAGACCCAGTACTTC
CDR3: CASGKSGLADQETQYF

V: TRBV14
J: TRBJ2-7
D: TRBD2
size: -
DNA: TGTGCCAGCAGCACCCGGCGCCTAGCGGAGAATTACGAGCAGTACTTC
CDR3: CASSTRRLAENYEQYF

V: TRBV5-4
J: TRBJ2-1
D: -
size: -
DNA: TGTGCCAGCCGAAGGTGGAGATTCTACAATGAGCAGTTCTTC
CDR3: CASRRWRFYNEQFF

V: TRBV9
J: TRBJ2-1
D: TRBD2
size: once
DNA: TGTGCCAGCAGCGCCGGGACTAGCGCTTACAATGAGCAGTTCTTC
CDR3: CASSAGTSAYNEQFF

V: TRBV16
J: TRBJ1-6
D: TRBD1
size: -
DNA: TGTGCCAGCAAGTTTCCAGGGGGAAGTTCACCCCTCCACTTT
CDR3: CASKFPGGSSPLHF

V: TRBV5-6
J: TRBJ2-1
D: TRBD2
size: -
DNA: TGTGCCAGCAGCGGCAGACCCGGGACTAGCGGGAGGTTGGATGAGCAGTTCTTC
CDR3: CASSGRPGTSGRLDEQFF

V: TRBV5-1
J: TRBJ2-7
D: -
size: few
DNA: TGCGCCAGCAGCTTGGACACCTACGAGCAGTACTTC
CDR3: CASSLDTYEQYF

V: TRBV19
J: TRBJ1-2
D: TRBD1
size: -
DNA: TGTGCCAGTAGCCAGACAGGGGGCGGCTACACCTTC
CDR3: CASSQTGGGYTF

V: TRBV9
J: TRBJ2-7
D: -
size: -
DNA: TGTGCCAGCAGCGTAGTGGCCTCCGCCTACGAGCAGTACTTC
CDR3: CASSVVASAYEQYF

V: TRBV4-1
J: TRBJ1-5
D: -
size: once
DNA: TGCGCCAGCAGCCAAGAAGGGGGCAATCAGCCCCAGCATTTT
CDR3: CASSQEGGNQPQHF

V: TRBV27
J: TRBJ2-7
D: -
size: -
DNA: TGTGCCAGCAGTTTAGGCAGGGAGGTATACGAGCAGTACTTC
CDR3: CASSLGREVYEQYF

V: TRBV5-4
J: TRBJ1-2
D: TRBD1
size: -
DNA: TGTGCCAGCAGTTCAGGCCGGGACAGGGCTTTAGCTAACTATGGCTACACCTTC
CDR3: CASSSGRDRALANYGYTF

V: TRBV30
J: TRBJ2-3
D: -
size: -
DNA: TGTGCCCTGAGTGGGCCCCCTGAAGGGAGCCAAAGCACAGATACGCAGTATTTT
CDR3: CALSGPPEGSQSTDTQYF

V: TRBV30
J: TRBJ2-3
D: TRBD2
size: once
DNA: TGTGCCTGGACCAGGGGACTAGCGGGAGCAGATACGCAGTATTTT
CDR3: CAWTRGLAGADTQYF

V: TRBV30
J: TRBJ1-5
D: -
size: -
DNA: TGTGCCTGCAACGACAGGACTTCCAATCAGCCCCAGCATTTT
CDR3: CACNDRTSNQPQHF

V: TRBV6-5
J: TRBJ1-1
D: TRBD1
size: -
DNA: TGTGCCAGCAGTTACGCGACAGGGGGCGCAGGGACTGAAGCTTTCTTT
CDR3: CASSYATGGAGTEAFF

V: TRBV7-9
J: TRBJ1-5
D: TRBD1
size: -
DNA: TGTGCCAGCAGCCAAGCCGGACAGGGGGCTTTTCAGCCCCAGCATTTT
CDR3: CASSQAGQGAFQPQHF

V: TRBV9
J: TRBJ1-1
D: -
size: -
DNA: TGTGCCAGCAGCTCCCGGTCGGAGGCTGAAGCTTTCTTT
CDR3: CASSSRSEAEAFF

V: TRBV7-8
J: TRBJ1-1
D: -
size: -
DNA: TGTGCCAGCAGCCCTCGACAGGCCGGTACTGAAGCTTTCTTT
CDR3: CASSPRQAGTEAFF

V: TRBV4-3
J: TRBJ1-1
D: TRBD1
size: -
DNA: TGCGCCAGCAGCCAAGAAAGACAGGGAGGAATGAACACTGAAGCTTTCTTT
CDR3: CASSQERQGGMNTEAFF

V: TRBV9
J: TRBJ2-2
D: TRBD2
size: -
DNA: TGTGCCAGCAGCGACCCTCTAGCGGGAGCGAACACCGGGGAGCTGTTTTTT
CDR3: CASSDPLAGANTGELFF

V: TRBV28
J: TRBJ2-1
D: -
size: -
DNA: TGTGCCAGCAGTACCCGGTTACGCCCAGGGTACAACAATGAGCAGTTCTTC
CDR3: CASSTRLRPGYNNEQFF

V: TRBV10-3
J: TRBJ1-3
D: -
size: -
DNA: TGTGCCATCAGTGAGTGGACGACCGGACATGGAAACACCATATATTTT
CDR3: CAISEWTTGHGNTIYF

V: TRBV2
J: TRBJ2-3
D: -
size: -
DNA: TGTGCCAGCAGTGACAGGGGAGGGGGCACAGATACGCAGTATTTT
CDR3: CASSDRGGGTDTQYF

V: TRBV4-3
J: TRBJ2-7
D: TRBD1
size: -
DNA: TGCGCCAGCAGCCAAGAGGTCGGTCAGGGGGCAGGCGAGCAGTACTTC
CDR3: CASSQEVGQGAGEQYF

V: TRBV5-6
J: TRBJ2-4
D: -
size: -
DNA: TGTGCCAGCACCAAGGGGGAGGGGCGGAACATTCAGTACTTC
CDR3: CASTKGEGRNIQYF

V: TRBV18
J: TRBJ1-1
D: TRBD1
size: -
DNA: TGTGCCAGCTCACCCGCGACAGGGGATGGCACTGAAGCTTTCTTT
CDR3: CASSPATGDGTEAFF

V: TRBV7-2
J: TRBJ1-5
D: -
size: -
DNA: TGTGCCAGCAGCTTAGCCCCTGGGCAGGGGATTGGTCAGCCCCAGCATTTT
CDR3: CASSLAPGQGIGQPQHF